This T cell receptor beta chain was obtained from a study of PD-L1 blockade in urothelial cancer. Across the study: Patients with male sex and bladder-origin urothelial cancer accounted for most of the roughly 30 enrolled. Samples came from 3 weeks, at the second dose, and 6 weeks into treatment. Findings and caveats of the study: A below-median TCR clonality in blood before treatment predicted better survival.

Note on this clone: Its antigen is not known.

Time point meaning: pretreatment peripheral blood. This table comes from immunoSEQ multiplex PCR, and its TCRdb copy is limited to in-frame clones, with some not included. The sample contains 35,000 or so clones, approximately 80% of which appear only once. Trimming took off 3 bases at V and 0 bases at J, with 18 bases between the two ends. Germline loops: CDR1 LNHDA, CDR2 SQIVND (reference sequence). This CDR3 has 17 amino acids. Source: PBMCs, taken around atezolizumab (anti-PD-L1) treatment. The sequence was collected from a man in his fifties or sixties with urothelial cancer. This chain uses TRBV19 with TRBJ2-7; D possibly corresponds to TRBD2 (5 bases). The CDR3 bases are TGTGCCAGTAGTATCGGTTACCAGCTTACTAGCTCCTACGAGCAGTACTTC. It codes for CASSIGYQLTSSYEQYF.